The present T cell receptor beta chain was sequenced within a study of blood T cells in healthy people across ages. On this clonotype: The germline gene is not matched at one end of the junction; a read error may be the cause.

A second PCR, run for about 6 to 12 cycles, used a sample-barcoded 5' primer plus a J-beta primer mix. MiXCR, applied by TCRdb to the 5' RACE reads, yields one record per CDR3 protein. Among over 1,500,000 distinct CDR3 sequences listed, 39% were seen once. Germline CDR1 is SQVTM and CDR2 is ANQGSEA. The CDR3 sequence is 17 residues long. Sequenced sample: blood. This TCR was recovered from a human donor in good health. The V gene is TRBV29-1, the J gene TRBJ1-2; 9 nucleotides line up with TRBD1. The CDR3 here is CGVEDRRPGQGIDGYTF. DNA of the CDR3: TGCGGCGTTGAAGATCGACGACCGGGACAGGGCATAGATGGCTACACCTTC.